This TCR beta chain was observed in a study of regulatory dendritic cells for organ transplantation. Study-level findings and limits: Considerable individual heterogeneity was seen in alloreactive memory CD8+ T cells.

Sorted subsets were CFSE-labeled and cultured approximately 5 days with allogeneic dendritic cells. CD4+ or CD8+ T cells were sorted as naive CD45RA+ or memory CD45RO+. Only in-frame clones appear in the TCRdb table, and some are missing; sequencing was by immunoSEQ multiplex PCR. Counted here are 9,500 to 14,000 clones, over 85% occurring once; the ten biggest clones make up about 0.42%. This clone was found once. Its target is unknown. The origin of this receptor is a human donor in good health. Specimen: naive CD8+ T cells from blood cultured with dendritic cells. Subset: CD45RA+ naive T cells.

The CDR3 DNA reads TGTGCCAGCAGCGGGGGGACAGATACGCAGTATTTT. It specifies CASSGGTDTQYF. The chain is built from TRBV9 and TRBJ2-3; the D call may be TRBD1 or TRBD2 (5 bases each). Germline assignment: CDR1 SGDLS and CDR2 YYNGEE. This CDR3 has 12 residues. V shed 3 bases and J shed 3 bases, with 5 bases lying between them.